The rows below give T cell receptor beta chains drawn from one sample of a study of human T cells and chemical hapten exposure. MiXCR was run by TCRdb on the RACE reads, yielding one entry per CDR3 protein. The table lists tens of thousands of distinct CDR3 sequences, more than 9% of them singletons, with 11% to 15% in the top ten. Sample: whole blood, taken in connection with sensitization to the hapten diphenylcyclopropenone (DPC). The receptor set was obtained from a woman under 40 with alopecia areata. Some clones in this sample may be carry-over from other donors' samples. The CDR3 runs from the conserved cysteine through the conserved F or W. A D gene is named only where the DNA matches it firmly. Clone size appears in some rows only: once, few, many, or a class for an expanded clone.

CDR3 protein,CDR3 DNA,D gene,V gene,clone size,CDR3 length,J gene
CASSVEAKVNTEAFF,TGTGCCAGCAGTGTGGAAGCCAAGGTGAACACTGAAGCTTTCTTT,NA,TRBV2,few,15,TRBJ1-1
CASSKGLAGPNTDTQYF,TGTGCCAGCAGCAAAGGACTAGCGGGACCGAACACAGATACGCAGTATTTT,NA,TRBV21-1,many,17,TRBJ2-3
CASSGLGPSTDTQYF,TGTGCCAGTAGTGGTTTAGGGCCTAGCACAGATACGCAGTATTTT,NA,TRBV19,few,15,TRBJ2-3
CASSDLYSTDTQYF,TGTGCCAGCAGCGACCTTTACAGCACAGATACGCAGTATTTT,NA,TRBV2,NA,14,TRBJ2-3
CSARHPRTGADTQYF,TGCAGTGCTAGGCATCCTCGGACGGGGGCAGATACGCAGTATTTT,NA,TRBV20-1,NA,15,TRBJ2-3
CASSLTRSLIDTQYF,TGTGCCAGCAGCTTAACACGGTCTCTTATAGATACGCAGTATTTT,NA,TRBV7-2,NA,15,TRBJ2-3
CASSQDRASGGATDTQYF,TGCGCCAGCAGCCAAGATAGGGCTAGCGGGGGGGCCACAGATACGCAGTATTTT,TRBD2,TRBV4-3,NA,18,TRBJ2-3
CSVAYRGTAEAFF,TGCAGCGTGGCCTACAGGGGAACGGCTGAAGCTTTCTTT,TRBD1,TRBV29-1,few,13,TRBJ1-1
CSVGGGVEKLFF,TGCAGCGTTGGAGGGGGCGTTGAAAAACTGTTTTTT,TRBD1,TRBV29-1,NA,12,TRBJ1-4
CSANRDGSLSQTQYF,TGCAGTGCTAACCGGGACGGCTCATTATCTCAGACCCAGTACTTC,NA,TRBV20-1,few,15,TRBJ2-5
CASSQVARSSTDTQYF,TGTGCCAGCAGCCAAGTAGCCAGATCTAGCACAGATACGCAGTATTTT,NA,TRBV4-2,many,16,TRBJ2-3
CSVAGVYEQYF,TGCAGCGTTGCAGGGGTCTACGAGCAGTACTTC,NA,TRBV29-1,NA,11,TRBJ2-7
CASSEKGTSGAARNEQFF,TGTGCCAGCAGTGAAAAAGGAACTAGCGGGGCCGCACGGAATGAGCAGTTCTTC,TRBD2,TRBV2,few,18,TRBJ2-1
CSARGLAGQETQYF,TGCAGTGCTAGGGGACTAGCGGGTCAAGAGACCCAGTACTTC,TRBD2,TRBV20-1,many,14,TRBJ2-5
CASSPGAGAAYNSPLHF,TGCGCCAGCAGCCCTGGGGCAGGGGCCGCCTATAATTCACCCCTCCACTTT,NA,TRBV4-1,NA,17,TRBJ1-6
CASQFYEQYF,TGTGCCAGCCAGTTCTACGAGCAGTACTTC,NA,TRBV2,NA,10,TRBJ2-7
CASSPMGQGAGELFF,TGTGCCAGCAGCCCAATGGGACAGGGTGCCGGGGAGCTGTTTTTT,TRBD1,TRBV7-3,many,15,TRBJ2-2
CSAPTGNEQYF,TGCAGTGCTCCTACAGGGAACGAGCAGTACTTC,NA,TRBV20-1,many,11,TRBJ2-7
CASRAQGDTQYF,TGTGCCAGTAGAGCGCAAGGAGATACGCAGTATTTT,NA,TRBV19,NA,12,TRBJ2-3
CASSLGSRAGHEQYF,TGTGCCAGCAGCTTAGGCTCCAGGGCAGGCCACGAGCAGTACTTC,NA,TRBV7-9,few,15,TRBJ2-7
CASSSGTGGYEQYF,TGTGCCAGCAGTTCTGGGACAGGGGGCTACGAGCAGTACTTC,TRBD1,TRBV6-6,few,14,TRBJ2-7
CASSSPIGELFF,TGTGCCAGCAGTTCGCCAATTGGGGAGCTGTTTTTT,NA,TRBV28,many,12,TRBJ2-2
CASSYLALGTDTQYF,TGTGCCAGCAGTTACCTAGCGCTCGGTACAGATACGCAGTATTTT,NA,TRBV6-2/TRBV6-3,NA,15,TRBJ2-3
CASSLEGVDYGYTF,TGTGCCAGCAGCTTGGAGGGGGTAGACTATGGCTACACCTTC,NA,TRBV5-5,NA,14,TRBJ1-2
CASSQGVAGGGGYGYTF,TGCGCCAGCAGCCAAGGAGTAGCGGGGGGCGGTGGCTATGGCTACACCTTC,NA,TRBV4-3,few,17,TRBJ1-2
CASSLYFHEQYF,TGTGCCAGCAGCCTATATTTCCACGAGCAGTACTTC,NA,TRBV7-2,many,12,TRBJ2-7
CASSTIQETQYF,TGTGCCAGCAGTACCATCCAAGAGACCCAGTACTTC,NA,TRBV25-1,NA,12,TRBJ2-5
CASRQGQGIFYTF,TGTGCCAGCAGACAGGGACAGGGAATATTCTACACCTTC,TRBD1,TRBV12-3/TRBV12-4,few,13,TRBJ1-2
CASSLGPVDAEAFF,TGTGCCAGCAGTTTAGGCCCTGTAGACGCTGAAGCTTTCTTT,NA,TRBV12-3/TRBV12-4,few,14,TRBJ1-1
CASSTTTTKETQYF,TGTGCCAGTAGTACGACAACTACGAAAGAGACCCAGTACTTC,NA,TRBV19,few,14,TRBJ2-5